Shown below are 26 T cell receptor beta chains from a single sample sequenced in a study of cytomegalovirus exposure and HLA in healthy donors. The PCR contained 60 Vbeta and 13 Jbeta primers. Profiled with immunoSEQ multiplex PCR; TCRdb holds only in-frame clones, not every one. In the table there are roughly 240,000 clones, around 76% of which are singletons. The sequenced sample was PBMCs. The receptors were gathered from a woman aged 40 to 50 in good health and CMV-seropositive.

The CDR3 coding sequence is TGTGCCAGCAGCTTAACCCGAGACAGGGGGGACACCGGGGAGCTGTTTTTT. Amino acid sequence: CASSLTRDRGDTGELFF. The gene calls are TRBV7-3 and TRBJ2-2; 9 nucleotides line up with TRBD1. The germline gives CDR1 SGHTA, CDR2 FQGTGA. This CDR3 comprises 17 residues. The trim removed 0 bases at V and 3 bases at J, leaving 5 bases unmatched.

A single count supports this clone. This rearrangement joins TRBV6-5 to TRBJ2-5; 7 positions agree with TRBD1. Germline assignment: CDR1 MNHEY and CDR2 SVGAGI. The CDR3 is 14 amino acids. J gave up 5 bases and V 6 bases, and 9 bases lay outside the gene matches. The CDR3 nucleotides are TGTGCCAGCAGCTTCACAGGGGATCGGGAGACCCAGTACTTC. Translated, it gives CASSFTGDRETQYF.

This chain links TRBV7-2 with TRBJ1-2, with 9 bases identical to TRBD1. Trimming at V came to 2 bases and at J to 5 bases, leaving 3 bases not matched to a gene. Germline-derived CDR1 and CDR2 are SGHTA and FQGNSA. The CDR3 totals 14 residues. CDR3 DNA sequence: TGTGCCAGCAGCTTATCGACAGGGGGGTATGGCTACACCTTC. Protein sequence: CASSLSTGGYGYTF.

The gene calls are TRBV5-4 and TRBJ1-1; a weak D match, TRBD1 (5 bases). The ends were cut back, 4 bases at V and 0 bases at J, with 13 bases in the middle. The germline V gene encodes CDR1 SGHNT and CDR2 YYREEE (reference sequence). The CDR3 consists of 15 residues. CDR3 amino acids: CASSVPGTVNTEAFF. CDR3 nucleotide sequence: TGTGCCAGCAGCGTGCCCGGGACTGTGAACACTGAAGCTTTCTTT.

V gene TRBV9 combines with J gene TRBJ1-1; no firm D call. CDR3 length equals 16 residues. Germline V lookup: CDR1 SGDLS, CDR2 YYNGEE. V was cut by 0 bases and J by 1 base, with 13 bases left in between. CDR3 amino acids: CASSVGLSVKNTEAFF. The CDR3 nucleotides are TGTGCCAGCAGCGTAGGATTAAGCGTGAAGAACACTGAAGCTTTCTTT.

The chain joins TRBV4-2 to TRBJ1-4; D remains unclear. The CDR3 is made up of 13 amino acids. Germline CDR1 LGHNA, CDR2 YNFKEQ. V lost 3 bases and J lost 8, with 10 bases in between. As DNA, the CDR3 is TGTGCCAGCAGCCACCTGGGAGGGGAAAAACTGTTTTTT. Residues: CASSHLGGEKLFF.

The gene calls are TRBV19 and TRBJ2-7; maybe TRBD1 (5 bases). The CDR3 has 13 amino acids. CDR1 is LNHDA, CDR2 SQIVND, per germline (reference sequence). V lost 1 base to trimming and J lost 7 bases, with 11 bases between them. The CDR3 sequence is CASSIGAGREQYF. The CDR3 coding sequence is TGTGCCAGTAGTATAGGCGCAGGGCGGGAGCAGTACTTC.

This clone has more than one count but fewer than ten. This CDR3 is CAWSRRGTANYGYTF. CDR3 DNA: TGTGCCTGGAGTAGGAGAGGGACTGCAAACTATGGCTACACCTTC. This chain connects TRBV30 to TRBJ1-2; TRBD1 might be the D (5 bases). The CDR3 has 15 amino acids. Germline V gene data show CDR1 as GTSNPN and CDR2 as SVGIG (reference sequence). V lost 2 bases and J lost 2, with 15 bases in between.

CDR3 residues: CASSPAGGSTGNTIYF. CDR3 DNA sequence: TGTGCCAGCAGCCCCGCAGGGGGCTCAACTGGAAACACCATATATTTT. The chain employs TRBV7-8 and TRBJ1-3; TRBD1 aligns across 8 bases. This CDR3 is built from 16 residues. The ends lost 5 bases at V and 2 bases at J; junction bases unmatched: 8. In germline, CDR1 is SGHVS, CDR2 FQNEAQ.

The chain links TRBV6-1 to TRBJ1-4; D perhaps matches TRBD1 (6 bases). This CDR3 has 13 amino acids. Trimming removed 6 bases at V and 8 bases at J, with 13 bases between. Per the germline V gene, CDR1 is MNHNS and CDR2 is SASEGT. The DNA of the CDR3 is TGTGCCAGCAGGACGACAGGAAAAGAAAAACTGTTTTTT. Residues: CASRTTGKEKLFF.

The CDR3 bases are TGTGCCAGCAGCTTTCGACGGGGCACAGATACGCAGTATTTT. This sequence encodes CASSFRRGTDTQYF. The chain couples TRBV7-2 to TRBJ2-3; D is ambiguous. V lost 3 bases to trimming and J lost 1 base, with 8 bases between them. The CDR3 loop spans 14 amino acids. The germline V gene has CDR1 SGHTA and CDR2 FQGNSA.

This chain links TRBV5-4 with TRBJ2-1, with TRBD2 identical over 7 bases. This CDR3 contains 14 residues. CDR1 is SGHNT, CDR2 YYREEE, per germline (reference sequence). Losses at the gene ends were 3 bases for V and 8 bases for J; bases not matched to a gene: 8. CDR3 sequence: CASSWSSGRYEQFF. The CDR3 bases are TGTGCCAGCAGCTGGTCTAGCGGCCGTTATGAGCAGTTCTTC. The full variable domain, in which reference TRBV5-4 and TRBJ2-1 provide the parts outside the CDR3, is ETGVTQSPTHLIKTRGQQVTLRCSSQSGHNTVSWYQQALGQGPQFIFQYYREEENGRGNFPPRFSGLQFPNYSSELNVNALELDDSALYLCASSWSSGRYEQFFGPGTRLTVL.

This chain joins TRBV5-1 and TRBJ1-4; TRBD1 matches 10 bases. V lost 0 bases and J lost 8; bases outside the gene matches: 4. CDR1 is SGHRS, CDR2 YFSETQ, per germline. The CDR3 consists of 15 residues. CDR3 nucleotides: TGCGCCAGCAGCTTGGGGGACAGGGGAGGCGAAAAACTGTTTTTT. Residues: CASSLGDRGGEKLFF.

For the CDR3, the DNA is TGTGCCAGCAGTGATGCGGGATCTGGGAATGAAAAACTGTTTTTT. This translates into CASSDAGSGNEKLFF. This chain links TRBV25-1 with TRBJ1-4; D is unresolved. The germline V gene has CDR1 MGHDK and CDR2 SYGVNS. The germline V and J ends were trimmed by 3 bases and 5 bases, with 13 bases remaining between them. The CDR3 has 15 amino acids. Based on the CDR3 plus reference TRBV25-1 and TRBJ1-4, the full variable domain is EADIYQTPRYLVIGTGKKITLECSQTMGHDKMYWYQQDPGMELHLIHYSYGVNSTEKGDLSSESTVSRIRTEHFPLTLESARPSHTSQYLCASSDAGSGNEKLFFGSGTQLSVL.

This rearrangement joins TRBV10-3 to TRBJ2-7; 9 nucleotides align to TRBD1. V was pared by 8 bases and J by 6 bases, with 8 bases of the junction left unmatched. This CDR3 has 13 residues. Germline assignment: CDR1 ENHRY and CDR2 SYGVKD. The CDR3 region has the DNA TGTGCCATCGGGACAGGGCGTCTCTCCGAGCAGTACTTC. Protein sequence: CAIGTGRLSEQYF.

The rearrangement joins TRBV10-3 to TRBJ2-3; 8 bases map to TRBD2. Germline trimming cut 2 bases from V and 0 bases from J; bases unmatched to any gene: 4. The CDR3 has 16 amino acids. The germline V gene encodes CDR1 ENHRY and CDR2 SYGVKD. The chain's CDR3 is CAISEKSSGSTDTQYF. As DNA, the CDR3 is TGTGCCATCAGTGAGAAGTCTAGCGGGAGCACAGATACGCAGTATTTT.

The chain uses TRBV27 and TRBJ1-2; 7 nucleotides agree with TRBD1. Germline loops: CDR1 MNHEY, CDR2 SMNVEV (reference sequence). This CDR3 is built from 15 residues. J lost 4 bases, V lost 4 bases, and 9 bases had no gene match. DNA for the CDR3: TGTGCCAGCAGTTCAACGCCTACAGGGGCCTATGGCTACACCTTC. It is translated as CASSSTPTGAYGYTF.

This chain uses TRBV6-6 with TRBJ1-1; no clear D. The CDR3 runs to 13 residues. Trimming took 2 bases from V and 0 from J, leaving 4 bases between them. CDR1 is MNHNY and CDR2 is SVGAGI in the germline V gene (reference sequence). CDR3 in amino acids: CASSYQLNTEAFF. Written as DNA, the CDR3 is TGTGCCAGCAGTTACCAGTTGAACACTGAAGCTTTCTTT.

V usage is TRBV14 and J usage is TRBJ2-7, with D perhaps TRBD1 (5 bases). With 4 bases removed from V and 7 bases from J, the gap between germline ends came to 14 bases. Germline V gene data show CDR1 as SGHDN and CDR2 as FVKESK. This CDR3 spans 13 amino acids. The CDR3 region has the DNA TGTGCCAGCAGCCCGACAGTCCTACGAGAGCAGTACTTC. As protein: CASSPTVLREQYF.

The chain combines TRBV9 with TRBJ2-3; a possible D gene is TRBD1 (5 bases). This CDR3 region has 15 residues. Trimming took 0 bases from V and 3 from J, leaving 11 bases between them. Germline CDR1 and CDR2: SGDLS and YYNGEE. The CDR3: CASSVVGQSTDTQYF. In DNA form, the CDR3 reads TGTGCCAGCAGCGTAGTGGGGCAGTCGACAGATACGCAGTATTTT.

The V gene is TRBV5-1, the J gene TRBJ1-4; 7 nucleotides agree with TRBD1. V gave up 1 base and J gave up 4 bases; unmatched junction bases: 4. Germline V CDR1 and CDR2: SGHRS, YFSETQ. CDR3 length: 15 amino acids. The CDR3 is CASSLLTGHNEKLFF. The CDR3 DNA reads TGCGCCAGCAGCTTGTTGACAGGGCATAATGAAAAACTGTTTTTT.

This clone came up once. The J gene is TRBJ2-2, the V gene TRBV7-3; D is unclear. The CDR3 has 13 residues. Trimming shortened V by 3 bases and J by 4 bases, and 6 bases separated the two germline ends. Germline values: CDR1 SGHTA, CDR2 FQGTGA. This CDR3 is CASSFSVTGELFF. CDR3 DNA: TGTGCCAGCAGCTTCTCTGTCACCGGGGAGCTGTTTTTT.

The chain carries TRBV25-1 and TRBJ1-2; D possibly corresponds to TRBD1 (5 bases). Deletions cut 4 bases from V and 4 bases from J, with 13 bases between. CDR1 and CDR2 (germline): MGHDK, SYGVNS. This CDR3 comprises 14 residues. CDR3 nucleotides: TGTGCCAGCAGTGCTAGTACAGGCTCCTATGGCTACACCTTC. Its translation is CASSASTGSYGYTF.

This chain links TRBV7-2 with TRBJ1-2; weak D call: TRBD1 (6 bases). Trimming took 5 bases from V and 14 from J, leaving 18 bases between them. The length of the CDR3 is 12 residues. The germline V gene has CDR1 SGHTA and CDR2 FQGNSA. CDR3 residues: CASSLGRTAGTF. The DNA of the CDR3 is TGTGCCAGCAGCCTCGGACGGACAGCAGGTACCTTC. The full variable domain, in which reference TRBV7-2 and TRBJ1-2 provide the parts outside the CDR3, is GAGVSQSPSNKVTEKGKDVELRCDPISGHTALYWYRQSLGQGLEFLIYFQGNSAPDKSGLPSDRFSAERTGGSVSTLTIQRTQQEDSAVYLCASSLGRTAGTFGSGTRLTVV.

CDR3 DNA sequence: TGTGCCAGCACGAAGGCCGGAGGTAATCGACTGTATGGCTACACCTTC. It yields the protein CASTKAGGNRLYGYTF. The rearrangement links TRBV7-9 to TRBJ1-2; D is undetermined. Trimming shortened V by 7 bases and J by 5 bases, and 23 bases separated the two germline ends. The germline V gene encodes CDR1 SEHNR and CDR2 FQNEAQ (reference sequence). The CDR3 covers 16 residues.

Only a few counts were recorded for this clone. The CDR3, as DNA: TGTGCCAGCAGTTTCCGGGAGGCCTACGAGCAGTACTTC. It yields the protein CASSFREAYEQYF. This chain links TRBV27 with TRBJ2-5, with 7 bases matching TRBD2. The closer fit of TRBJ2-7 to the DNA end suggests the J call may be wrong. This CDR3 has 13 amino acids. Germline lookup yields CDR1 MNHEY and CDR2 SMNVEV (reference sequence).